A selection of T cell receptor beta chains follows, all from one sample in a study of response to subunit inactivated influenza vaccine. TCRdb re-analysed the RT-PCR reads in MiXCR, keeping a single row per CDR3 protein. This table has about 540,000 distinct CDR3 sequences, roughly 25% appearing once. These data are also associated with another study on T cells expressing NK-cell markers.

The sequencing here drew on CD4+ T cells sorted from PBMCs, taken approximately 12 days after vaccination. These receptors all come from a man in his fifties or sixties who received an inactivated influenza vaccine. The CDR3 runs from the conserved cysteine through the conserved F or W. Rows give clone size only sometimes, using once, few, many, or a class for an expanded clone.

few	TRBV28	TRBJ2-3	12	CASSRGVPTQYF
.	TRBV15	TRBJ2-1	13	CATSSGGTFEQFF
.	TRBV4-1	TRBJ1-3	16	CASSQDRQGYGNTIYF
many	TRBV3-1	TRBJ1-3	14	CASSQDTLDNTIYF
few	TRBV20-1	TRBJ1-4	14	CSASETGGREKLFF
.	TRBV7-3	TRBJ2-3	16	CASSSGTSGRVDTQYF
few	TRBV7-8	TRBJ2-5	11	CAFTLEETQYF
.	TRBV7-9	TRBJ2-3	15	CASSLRQTNADTQYF
few	TRBV5-1	TRBJ2-1	15	CASSLEDPFYNEQFF
.	TRBV29-1	TRBJ2-5	14	CSVEKVGRDGTQYF
many	TRBV29-1	TRBJ2-5	14	CSVGPRDYPGTQYF
.	TRBV7-2	TRBJ1-5	14	CASSSDVSNQPQHF
few	TRBV29-1	TRBJ2-5	14	CSVEGFQRQETQYF
.	TRBV29-1	TRBJ2-2	12	CSVRSVGGELFF
few	TRBV15	TRBJ2-5	13	CATSRGLSETQYF
many	TRBV7-3	TRBJ2-1	14	CASSPQTGALEQFF
few	TRBV5-1	TRBJ1-2	16	CASSSTVEAGNYGYTF
.	TRBV11-2	TRBJ2-1	18	CASSLDPNRGRRYNEQFF
.	TRBV5-1	TRBJ1-4	15	CASSLDGDRGEKLFF
few	TRBV7-2	TRBJ2-5	19	CASSLAPFRVAGKVETQYF
.	TRBV27	TRBJ2-7	14	CASSLSLREEVQYF
.	TRBV18	TRBJ1-1	13	CASSGQSNTEAFF
many	TRBV7-2	TRBJ1-2	13	CASSPDTNYGYTF
few	TRBV5-5	TRBJ2-2	16	CASSPSRQGITGELFF
.	TRBV4-1	TRBJ2-5	14	CASSQEFTPVTQYF
.	TRBV5-1	TRBJ2-1	15	CASSLQGLEHDEQFF
.	TRBV27	TRBJ2-1	13	CASSPHGWFEQFF
.	TRBV28	TRBJ2-1	14	CASSRAEEYNEQFF
.	TRBV7-8	TRBJ2-5	13	CASNGLAEETQYF
.	TRBV6-1	TRBJ2-7	15	CASSEWGQGAYEQYF
.	TRBV10-3	TRBJ2-3	18	CAISPGLAGGGVTDTQYF
.	TRBV20-1	TRBJ2-3	16	CSASNAQTSLTDTQYF
few	TRBV20-1	TRBJ2-5	14	CSARLPGPLPRGYF
.	TRBV7-3	TRBJ2-1	13	CASSWDPWNEQFF
.	TRBV5-4	TRBJ2-3	15	CASSLVLAGADTQYF
once	TRBV20-1	TRBJ2-5	17	CSARAGLAGGPPETQYF
once	TRBV10-3	TRBJ2-5	16	CAISESTGTGVETQYF
.	TRBV6-2/TRBV6-3	TRBJ2-7	13	CASRLAGAHEQYF
.	TRBV4-1	TRBJ2-5	16	CASRGGRGGGRETQYF
.	TRBV14	TRBJ1-4	12	CASSLRQEKLFF
few	TRBV20-1	TRBJ1-1	13	CSARDRVNTEAFF
few	TRBV3-1	TRBJ1-2	14	CASSQGTENYGYTF
few	TRBV7-2	TRBJ2-7	14	CASSGGLAGKGQYF
.	TRBV20-1	TRBJ2-7	14	CSAGTGTGGYEQYF
few	TRBV5-1	TRBJ1-4	15	CASSLEGTANEKLFF
.	TRBV7-2	TRBJ2-1	15	CASSLGGTTYNEQFF
.	TRBV20-1	TRBJ2-7	15	CSARVVRTGGNEQYF
few	TRBV5-5	TRBJ2-7	15	CASSLDGLVYYEQYF
.	TRBV27	TRBJ2-2	13	CASSWGTTGELFF
.	TRBV4-2	TRBJ2-1	16	CASSQDTSVSYNEQFF
.	TRBV5-1	TRBJ2-7	13	CASSLGGQVEQYF
few	TRBV6-1	TRBJ1-1	15	CASPREEHLNTEAFF
many	TRBV29-1	TRBJ2-1	14	CSVLTSEDYNEQFF